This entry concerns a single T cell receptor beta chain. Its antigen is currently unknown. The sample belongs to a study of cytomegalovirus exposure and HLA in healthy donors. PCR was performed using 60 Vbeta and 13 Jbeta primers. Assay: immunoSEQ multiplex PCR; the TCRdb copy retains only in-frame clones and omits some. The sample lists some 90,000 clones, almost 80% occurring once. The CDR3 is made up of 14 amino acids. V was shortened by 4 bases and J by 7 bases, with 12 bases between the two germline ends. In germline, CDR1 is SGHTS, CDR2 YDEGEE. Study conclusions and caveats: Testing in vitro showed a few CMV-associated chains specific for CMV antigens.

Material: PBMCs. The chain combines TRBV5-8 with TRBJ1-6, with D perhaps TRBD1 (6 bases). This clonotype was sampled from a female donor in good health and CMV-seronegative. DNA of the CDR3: TGTGCCAGCAGCCCCTGGACAGAAAATTCACCCCTCCACTTT. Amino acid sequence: CASSPWTENSPLHF.